The 24 T cell receptor beta chains below were found in one sample sequenced in a study of blood T cell repertoires in COVID-19. Only in-frame clones appear in the TCRdb table, and some are missing; sequencing was by immunoSEQ multiplex PCR. This sample has roughly 150,000 clones, with around nine tenths found just once. Sequenced: peripheral blood. Receptors were obtained from a human donor in a cohort sampled during active COVID-19.

This chain connects TRBV28 to TRBJ2-7, with TRBD1 matching 7 bases. CDR1 is MDHEN, CDR2 SYDVKM, per germline. The length of the CDR3 is 14 residues. V dropped 1 base and J dropped 5; count of bases not matched to a gene: 5. Here the CDR3 DNA reads TGTGCCAGCAGTTTATCGATACAGGGGCACGAGCAGTACTTC. Encoded protein: CASSLSIQGHEQYF.

This chain links TRBV29-1 with TRBJ2-7, with TRBD2 matching over 12 bases. CDR1 is SQVTM, CDR2 ANQGSEA, per germline. CDR3 length equals 13 residues. V lost 1 base and J lost 6; bases outside the gene matches: 1. The chain's CDR3 is CSVEGGLAGEQYF. The CDR3 bases are TGCAGCGTTGAAGGGGGACTAGCGGGCGAGCAGTACTTC.

The chain employs TRBV6-1 and TRBJ1-3; TRBD1 agrees at 11 bases. Unmatched junction bases numbered 12, after V lost 2 bases and J lost 0 bases. CDR3 size: 20 residues. The germline CDR1 and CDR2 sequences are MNHNS and SASEGT. The CDR3: CASSETGTGTGGSSGNTIYF. CDR3 in DNA: TGTGCCAGCAGTGAAACTGGTACCGGGACAGGGGGATCCTCTGGAAACACCATATATTTT.

The rearrangement joins TRBV12-1 to TRBJ2-6; the D call of TRBD2 is as the table states it, not checked on the DNA. TRBV12-1 is a pseudogene. There are 16 residues in the CDR3. For the CDR3, the DNA is TGTGCCAGCAGCGCCAAACTGACGGGAGGGGCCAACGTCCTGACTTTC. Residues: CASSAKLTGGANVLTF.

The V call is TRBV11-2, the J call TRBJ2-4; weak D call: TRBD2 (5 bases). There are 17 residues in the CDR3. CDR1 and CDR2 from the germline V gene are SGHAT and FQNNGV. Deletions cut 4 bases from V and 1 base from J, with 17 bases between. The CDR3 nucleotides are TGTGCCAGCAGCTCCCTGCCCGTGGGGAGCGCCAAAAACATTCAGTACTTC. Its protein is CASSSLPVGSAKNIQYF.

This chain uses TRBV5-1 with TRBJ1-1; D remains ambiguous. Germline loops: CDR1 SGHRS, CDR2 YFSETQ. This CDR3 has 13 residues. V was pared by 0 bases and J by 10 bases, with 13 bases between. CDR3 in amino acids: CASSLGGENRAFF. The CDR3, as DNA: TGCGCCAGCAGCTTGGGCGGGGAAAATCGAGCTTTCTTT.

The chain has TRBV7-2 and TRBJ2-5; a possible D gene is TRBD2 (7 bases). The germline V gene has CDR1 SGHTA and CDR2 FQGNSA. V lost 7 bases to trimming and J lost 5 bases, with 14 bases between them. The CDR3 is 13 residues long. The DNA for the CDR3 is TGTGCCAGCAACAAGGGGGGGGCGGAGACCCAGTACTTC. It codes for CASNKGGAETQYF.

The rearrangement uses TRBV19 and TRBJ2-7; D is possibly TRBD2 (6 bases). This CDR3 contains 15 residues. From germline, CDR1 is LNHDA and CDR2 SQIVND (reference sequence). Trimming cost V 6 bases and J 4 bases, with 19 bases left between them. CDR3 amino acids: CASRPSGVGMYEQYF. The CDR3 DNA sequence: TGTGCCAGTAGACCCTCGGGAGTTGGAATGTACGAGCAGTACTTC.

The V gene is TRBV7-9, the J gene TRBJ2-7; TRBD1 might be the D (5 bases). Germline lookup yields CDR1 SEHNR and CDR2 FQNEAQ (reference sequence). The CDR3 covers 16 residues. The V gene lost 2 bases and the J gene lost 5 bases, with 19 bases spanning the gap. The chain's CDR3 is CASSLFPQGRIHEQYF. For the CDR3, the DNA is TGTGCCAGCAGCTTATTCCCCCAGGGAAGGATCCACGAGCAGTACTTC.

The chain uses TRBV30 and TRBJ2-3; TRBD2 matches at 8 bases. The V gene end was trimmed by 5 bases and the J gene end by 0 bases; junction bases not matched to a gene: 10. Germline assignment: CDR1 GTSNPN and CDR2 SVGIG (reference sequence). The CDR3 is 16 amino acids. The CDR3 DNA reads as TGTGCCTGGTCCAGCGGGAGCGTTATTAGCACAGATACGCAGTATTTT. Translation: CAWSSGSVISTDTQYF.

This clone was seen a single time. The chain employs TRBV29-1 and TRBJ2-7, with 7 nucleotides matching TRBD1. The V gene's germline CDR1 is SQVTM and CDR2 ANQGSEA. Germline trimming cut 4 bases from V and 7 bases from J; bases unmatched to any gene: 10. The CDR3 consists of 13 residues. This CDR3 is CSVVGQRGGEQYF. CDR3 nucleotide sequence: TGCAGCGTTGTGGGACAGAGGGGTGGGGAGCAGTACTTC.

The DNA of the CDR3 is TGCAGCGTTGCTACTTTGGGCGGGTATGGCTACACCTTC. It specifies CSVATLGGYGYTF. The chain employs TRBV29-1 and TRBJ1-2; no firm D call. This CDR3 has 13 amino acids. CDR1 is SQVTM and CDR2 is ANQGSEA in the germline V gene. V shed 4 bases and J shed 5 bases, with 14 bases lying between them.

The chain combines TRBV25-1 with TRBJ1-5; 12 nucleotides align to TRBD1. Germline CDR1 reads MGHDK; CDR2 reads SYGVNS. CDR3 size: 16 residues. With 6 bases clipped from V and 7 bases from J, the junction kept 10 bases outside the gene matches. The CDR3 reads CASSPPGTGGDQPQHF. The CDR3 DNA reads as TGTGCCAGCAGCCCCCCTGGGACAGGGGGCGACCAGCCCCAGCATTTT.

The genes are TRBV30 and TRBJ1-5, with D possibly matching TRBD1 (6 bases). V shed 1 base and J shed 6 bases, with 10 bases lying between them. This CDR3 contains 13 residues. Germline lookup yields CDR1 GTSNPN and CDR2 SVGIG (reference sequence). As DNA, the CDR3 is TGTGCCTGGAGTGGGGAGGGGGGTCAGCCCCAGCATTTT. It yields the protein CAWSGEGGQPQHF.

V gene TRBV20-1 combines with J gene TRBJ1-5; D is perhaps TRBD1 (6 bases). Germline assignment: CDR1 DFQATT and CDR2 SNEGSKA (reference sequence). The CDR3 length is 14 residues. The V and J ends lost 3 bases and 6 bases respectively, with 15 bases between them. For the CDR3, the DNA is TGCAGTGCTAGTCGGCCAGGGGCGGGTCAGCCCCAGCATTTT. Amino acids: CSASRPGAGQPQHF.

This clone was seen once. The V call is TRBV19, the J call TRBJ1-1; 10 nucleotides align to TRBD1. The CDR3 extends over 15 amino acids. The junction had 8 bases not matched to a gene; V was cut back by 5 bases and J by 5 bases. Germline V gene lookup returns CDR1 LNHDA and CDR2 SQIVND (reference sequence). CDR3 DNA: TGTGCCAGTAGTCTACAGGACAGGGGGTGGACTGAAGCTTTCTTT. Residues: CASSLQDRGWTEAFF.

This chain uses TRBV7-9 with TRBJ1-1; 8 positions match TRBD1. The trim removed 5 bases at V and 1 base at J, leaving 6 bases unmatched. The CDR3 length is 15 residues. From germline, CDR1 is SEHNR and CDR2 FQNEAQ (reference sequence). The CDR3 sequence: CASSPDRGSNTEAFF. The DNA for the CDR3 is TGTGCCAGCAGCCCAGACAGGGGCTCGAACACTGAAGCTTTCTTT.

CDR3 DNA sequence: TGTGCCAGCAGTGAACTGGTTGGACAGGATAATGAAAAACTGTTTTTT. Translation: CASSELVGQDNEKLFF. This rearrangement joins TRBV6-1 to TRBJ1-4; 7 nucleotides align to TRBD1. V was clipped by 2 bases and J by 4 bases; unmatched bases: 7. The germline V gene has CDR1 MNHNS and CDR2 SASEGT. The CDR3 contains 16 residues.

The chain uses TRBV7-3 and TRBJ1-2; TRBD1 matches 8 bases. The CDR3 consists of 16 residues. The J segment lost 5 bases and the V segment lost 5 bases, leaving 13 bases of the junction unmatched. Germline V lookup: CDR1 SGHTA, CDR2 FQGTGA. CDR3 DNA: TGTGCCAGCAGCGAGCGAGGACAGGGATGGAGGTATGGCTACACCTTC. Protein sequence: CASSERGQGWRYGYTF.

The rearrangement joins TRBV7-2 to TRBJ1-2; D not certain. The CDR3 contains 15 residues. The V end was cut by 0 bases, the J end by 3 bases, with 11 bases between. From germline, CDR1 is SGHTA and CDR2 FQGNSA. The CDR3 DNA reads as TGTGCCAGCAGCTTAGCCCGGGTGGGTGACTATGGCTACACCTTC. The encoded protein is CASSLARVGDYGYTF.

This clone has only a few counts. The chain has TRBV7-2 and TRBJ1-1, with TRBD1 matching over 8 bases. This CDR3 spans 13 amino acids. The V and J ends lost 3 bases and 7 bases, in that order; junction bases with no gene match: 4. Germline lookup yields CDR1 SGHTA and CDR2 FQGNSA. The CDR3 DNA sequence: TGTGCCAGCAGCTTTGACAGGGGCGGTGAAGCTTTCTTT. Translation gives CASSFDRGGEAFF.

This sequence joins TRBV9 and TRBJ2-2; 8 bases align to TRBD2. The germline V gene has CDR1 SGDLS and CDR2 YYNGEE. This CDR3 comprises 14 residues. The ends lost 2 bases at V and 8 bases at J; junction bases unmatched: 5. The CDR3 DNA sequence: TGTGCCAGCAGCGTCGGACTAGCCGGGGGGGAGCTGTTTTTT. It translates to CASSVGLAGGELFF.

The rearrangement links TRBV6-6 to TRBJ1-1; D not certain. CDR1 and CDR2 (germline): MNHNY, SVGAGI (reference sequence). Deletions cut 5 bases from V and 2 bases from J, with 12 bases between. This CDR3 has 14 amino acids. The CDR3 sequence: CASSRAGINTEAFF. For the CDR3, the DNA is TGTGCCAGCAGTCGGGCGGGGATTAACACTGAAGCTTTCTTT.

This sequence joins TRBV30 and TRBJ2-1; 11 positions match TRBD2. Germline V gene lookup returns CDR1 GTSNPN and CDR2 SVGIG (reference sequence). The V and J ends lost 2 bases and 2 bases, in that order; junction bases with no gene match: 2. CDR3 size: 15 residues. The CDR3 loop is CAWSTTSGTYNEQFF. The CDR3 nucleotides are TGTGCCTGGAGTACGACTAGCGGGACCTACAATGAGCAGTTCTTC. Filled out from reference TRBV30 and TRBJ2-1, the complete variable domain reads SQTIHQWPATLVQPVGSPLSLECTVEGTSNPNLYWYRQAAGRGLQLLFYSVGIGQISSEVPQNLSASRPQDRQFILSSKKLLLSDSGFYLCAWSTTSGTYNEQFFGPGTRLTVL.